This T cell receptor (beta chain) appears in the sequencing data of a study of blood T cell repertoires in COVID-19. In the source study's methods: Estimation of nucleated cell counts relied on the amplification of reference gene primers. Using immunoSEQ multiplex PCR, the repertoire was profiled, and TCRdb retains in-frame clones only, with some absent. V and J calls and clone size follow that table, whereas D and trimming were derived from the DNA. Of tens of thousands of clones detected, about four fifths appear once; the ten largest clones hold 15% to 20%. The germline V gene encodes CDR1 LNHDA and CDR2 SQIVND (reference sequence). Trimming cost V 6 bases and J 5 bases, with 10 bases left between them. This CDR3 has 13 residues.

This chain uses TRBV19 with TRBJ1-4; D is perhaps TRBD1 (6 bases). The TCR comes from a man aged 30 to 39 with COVID-19, enrolled during active disease. Sequenced sample: peripheral blood. CDR3 sequence: CASSGTGNEKLFF. The CDR3 region has the DNA TGTGCCAGTAGCGGTACAGGGAATGAAAAACTGTTTTTT.